This TCR beta chain came from a study of blood T cell repertoires in COVID-19. Study overall: The origin of the acute and convalescent COVID-19 samples was the United States, Italy and Spain.

The CDR3 extends over 14 amino acids. The V end lost 4 bases, the J end lost 1 base, and 11 bases lay between the germline ends. The germline gives CDR1 SGHNT, CDR2 YYREEE (reference sequence). Using immunoSEQ multiplex PCR, the repertoire was profiled, and TCRdb retains in-frame clones only, with some absent. This sample has under 300,000 clones; 88% occur once, and the top ten carry 2.5% to 3%. The gene calls are TRBV5-4 and TRBJ1-1; maybe TRBD1 (5 bases). This TCR was recovered from a woman aged 45-60 years who had recovered from COVID-19. Sequencing used PBMCs or T cells enriched from blood (not recorded which). Here the CDR3 DNA reads TGTGCCAGCAGCGGACCGGACACGAACACTGAAGCTTTCTTT. Residues: CASSGPDTNTEAFF.